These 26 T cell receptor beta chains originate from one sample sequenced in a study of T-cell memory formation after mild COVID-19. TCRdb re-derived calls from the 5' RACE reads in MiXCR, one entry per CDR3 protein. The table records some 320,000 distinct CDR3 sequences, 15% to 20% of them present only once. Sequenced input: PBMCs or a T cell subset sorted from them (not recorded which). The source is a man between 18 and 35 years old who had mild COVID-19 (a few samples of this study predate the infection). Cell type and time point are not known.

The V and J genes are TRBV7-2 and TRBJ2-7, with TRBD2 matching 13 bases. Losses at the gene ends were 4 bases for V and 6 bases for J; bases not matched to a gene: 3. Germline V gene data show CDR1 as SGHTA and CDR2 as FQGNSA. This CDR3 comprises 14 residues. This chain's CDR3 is CASSSGLAGSEQYF. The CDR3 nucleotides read TGTGCCAGCAGCTCGGGACTAGCGGGGAGCGAGCAGTACTTC.

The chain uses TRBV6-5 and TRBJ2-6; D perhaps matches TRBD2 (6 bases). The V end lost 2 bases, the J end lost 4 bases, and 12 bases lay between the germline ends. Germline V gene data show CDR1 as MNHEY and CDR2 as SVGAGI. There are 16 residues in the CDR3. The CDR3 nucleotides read TGTGCCAGCAGTTACGGGAGGTCTGCCGGGGCCAACGTCCTGACTTTC. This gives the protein CASSYGRSAGANVLTF.

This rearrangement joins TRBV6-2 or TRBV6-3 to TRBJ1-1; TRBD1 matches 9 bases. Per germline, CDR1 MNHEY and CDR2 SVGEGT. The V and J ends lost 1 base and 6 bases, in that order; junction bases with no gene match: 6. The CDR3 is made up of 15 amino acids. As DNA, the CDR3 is TGTGCCAGCAGTTACTGGACAGGGGCGGCATCTGAAGCTTTCTTT. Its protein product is CASSYWTGAASEAFF.

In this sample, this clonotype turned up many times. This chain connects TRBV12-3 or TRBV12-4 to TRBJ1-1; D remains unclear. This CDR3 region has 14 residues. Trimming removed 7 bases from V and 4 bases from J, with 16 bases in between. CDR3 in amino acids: CASKLDPRSTEAFF. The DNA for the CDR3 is TGTGCCAGCAAACTAGACCCCCGGAGCACTGAAGCTTTCTTT.

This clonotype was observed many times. Here the CDR3 reads CASSYGGGRNTGELFF. The DNA for the CDR3 is TGCGCCAGCAGCTACGGAGGGGGGAGGAACACCGGGGAGCTGTTTTTT. The gene calls are TRBV4-3 and TRBJ2-2, with D possibly called TRBD1 or TRBD2 (6 bases each). V was trimmed by 5 bases and J by 1 base, leaving 14 bases between them. Germline-derived CDR1 and CDR2 are LGHNA and YSLEER. The CDR3 is 16 residues long.

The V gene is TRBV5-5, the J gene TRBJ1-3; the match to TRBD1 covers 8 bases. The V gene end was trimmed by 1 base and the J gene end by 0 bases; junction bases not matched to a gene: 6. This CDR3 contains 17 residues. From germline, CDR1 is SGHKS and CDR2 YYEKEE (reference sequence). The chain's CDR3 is CASSLRGQAFSGNTIYF. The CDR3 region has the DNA TGTGCCAGCAGCTTGAGGGGACAGGCCTTCTCTGGAAACACCATATATTTT.

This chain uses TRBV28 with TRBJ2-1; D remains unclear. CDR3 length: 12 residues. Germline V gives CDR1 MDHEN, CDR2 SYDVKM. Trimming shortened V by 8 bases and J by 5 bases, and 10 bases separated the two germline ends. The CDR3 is CASSGPNNEQFF. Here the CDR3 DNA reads TGTGCCAGCTCCGGGCCCAACAATGAGCAGTTCTTC.

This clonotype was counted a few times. CDR3 sequence reads: CSARVVAGGGELFF. CDR3 bases: TGCAGTGCTAGAGTGGTAGCGGGGGGCGGGGAGCTGTTTTTT. V and J are TRBV20-1 and TRBJ2-2, with TRBD2 matching over 10 bases. Trimming at V came to 1 base and at J to 7 bases, leaving 3 bases not matched to a gene. CDR3 length equals 14 residues. Germline V lookup: CDR1 DFQATT, CDR2 SNEGSKA (reference sequence).

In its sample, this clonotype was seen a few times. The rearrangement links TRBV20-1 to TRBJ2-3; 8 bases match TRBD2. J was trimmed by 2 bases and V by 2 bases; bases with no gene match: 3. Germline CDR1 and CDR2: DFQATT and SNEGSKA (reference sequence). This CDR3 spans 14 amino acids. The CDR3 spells CSARKRGNTDTQYF. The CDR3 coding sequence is TGCAGTGCTAGAAAGCGGGGGAACACAGATACGCAGTATTTT.

The CDR3 nucleotides read TGTGCCAGCAGGTCACAGGGGGACGTCTATGGCTACACCTTC. It translates to CASRSQGDVYGYTF. This rearrangement joins TRBV12-3 or TRBV12-4 to TRBJ1-2; 8 nucleotides agree with TRBD1. Trimming cost V 6 bases and J 4 bases; bases outside gene matches: 7. This CDR3 has 14 amino acids.

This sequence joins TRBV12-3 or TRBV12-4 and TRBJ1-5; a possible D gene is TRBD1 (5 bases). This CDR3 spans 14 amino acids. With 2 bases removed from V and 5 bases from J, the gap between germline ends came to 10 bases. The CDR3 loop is CASSLLGVYQPQHF. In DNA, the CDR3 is TGTGCCAGCAGTTTATTAGGGGTGTATCAGCCCCAGCATTTT.

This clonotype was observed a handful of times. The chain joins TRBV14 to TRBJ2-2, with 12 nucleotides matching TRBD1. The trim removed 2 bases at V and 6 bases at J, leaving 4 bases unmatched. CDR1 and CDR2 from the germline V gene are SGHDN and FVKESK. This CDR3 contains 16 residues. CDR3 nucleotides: TGTGCCAGCAGCCAACGGGGACAGGGGGCTGCCGGGGAGCTGTTTTTT. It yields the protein CASSQRGQGAAGELFF. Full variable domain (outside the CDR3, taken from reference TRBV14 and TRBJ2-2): EAGVTQFPSHSVIEKGQTVTLRCDPISGHDNLYWYRRVMGKEIKFLLHFVKESKQDESGMPNNRFLAERTGGTYSTLKVQPAELEDSGVYFCASSQRGQGAAGELFFGEGSRLTVL.

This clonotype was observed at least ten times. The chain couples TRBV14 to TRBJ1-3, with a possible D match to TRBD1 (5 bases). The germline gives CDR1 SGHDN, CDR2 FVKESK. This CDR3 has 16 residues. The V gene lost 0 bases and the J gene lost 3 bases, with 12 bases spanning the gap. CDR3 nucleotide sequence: TGTGCCAGCAGCCAAGACCCAGGGAGGATTGGAAACACCATATATTTT. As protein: CASSQDPGRIGNTIYF.

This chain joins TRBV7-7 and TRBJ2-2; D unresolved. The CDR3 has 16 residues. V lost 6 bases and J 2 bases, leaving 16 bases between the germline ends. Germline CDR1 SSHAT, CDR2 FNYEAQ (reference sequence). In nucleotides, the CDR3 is TGTGCCAGCAGACCTAGAGGAGCCCATAACACCGGGGAGCTGTTTTTT. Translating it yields CASRPRGAHNTGELFF.

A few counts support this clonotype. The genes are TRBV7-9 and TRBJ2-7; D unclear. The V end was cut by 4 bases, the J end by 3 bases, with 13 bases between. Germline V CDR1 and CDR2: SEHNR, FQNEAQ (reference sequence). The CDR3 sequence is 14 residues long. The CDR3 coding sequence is TGTGCCAGCAGCTCAAACGTTCGCGGCTACGAGCAGTACTTC. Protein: CASSSNVRGYEQYF. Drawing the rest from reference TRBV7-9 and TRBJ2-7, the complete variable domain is DTGVSQNPRHKITKRGQNVTFRCDPISEHNRLYWYRQTLGQGPEFLTYFQNEAQLEKSRLLSDRFSAERPKGSFSTLEIQRTEQGDSAMYLCASSSNVRGYEQYFGPGTRLTVT.

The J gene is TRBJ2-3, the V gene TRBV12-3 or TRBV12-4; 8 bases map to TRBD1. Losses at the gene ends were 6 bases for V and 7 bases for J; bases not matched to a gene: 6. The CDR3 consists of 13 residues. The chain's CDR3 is CASRGTGWHTQYF. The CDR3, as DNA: TGTGCCAGCAGAGGGACAGGATGGCATACGCAGTATTTT.

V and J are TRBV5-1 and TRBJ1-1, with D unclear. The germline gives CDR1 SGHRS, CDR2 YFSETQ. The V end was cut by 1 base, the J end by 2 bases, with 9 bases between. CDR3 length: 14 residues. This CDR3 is CASSLSASNTEAFF. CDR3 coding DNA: TGCGCCAGCAGCTTGTCAGCATCCAACACTGAAGCTTTCTTT.

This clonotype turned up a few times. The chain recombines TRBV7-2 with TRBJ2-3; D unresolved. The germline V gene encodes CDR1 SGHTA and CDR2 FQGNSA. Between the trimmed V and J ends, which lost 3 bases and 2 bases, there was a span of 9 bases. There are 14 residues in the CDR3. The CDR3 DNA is TGTGCCAGCAGCTTGGTGATGAACACAGATACGCAGTATTTT. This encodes CASSLVMNTDTQYF.

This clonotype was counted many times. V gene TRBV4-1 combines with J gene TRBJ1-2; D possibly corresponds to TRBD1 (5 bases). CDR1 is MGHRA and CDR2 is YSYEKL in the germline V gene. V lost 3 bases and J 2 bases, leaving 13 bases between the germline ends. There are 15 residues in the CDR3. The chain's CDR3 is CASSQTTESNYGYTF. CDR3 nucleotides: TGCGCCAGCAGCCAGACGACAGAATCAAACTATGGCTACACCTTC.

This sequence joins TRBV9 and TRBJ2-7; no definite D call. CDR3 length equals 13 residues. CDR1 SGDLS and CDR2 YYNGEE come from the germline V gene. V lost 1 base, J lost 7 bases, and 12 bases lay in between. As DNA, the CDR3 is TGTGCCAGCAGCGTACCGGTGGAAGGAGAGCAGTACTTC. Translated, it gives CASSVPVEGEQYF.

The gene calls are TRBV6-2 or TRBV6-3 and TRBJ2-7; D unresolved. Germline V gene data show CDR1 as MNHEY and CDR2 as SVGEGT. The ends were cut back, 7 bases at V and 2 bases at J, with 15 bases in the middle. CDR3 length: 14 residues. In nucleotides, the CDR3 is TGTGCCAGCACCAACAAGGCACTACCCTACGAGCAGTACGTC. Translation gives CASTNKALPYEQYV.

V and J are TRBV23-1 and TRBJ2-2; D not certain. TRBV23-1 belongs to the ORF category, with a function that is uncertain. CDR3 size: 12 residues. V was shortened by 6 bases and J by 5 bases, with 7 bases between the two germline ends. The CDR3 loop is CASSHGTGELFF. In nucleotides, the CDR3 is TGCGCCAGCAGCCATGGAACCGGGGAGCTGTTTTTT.

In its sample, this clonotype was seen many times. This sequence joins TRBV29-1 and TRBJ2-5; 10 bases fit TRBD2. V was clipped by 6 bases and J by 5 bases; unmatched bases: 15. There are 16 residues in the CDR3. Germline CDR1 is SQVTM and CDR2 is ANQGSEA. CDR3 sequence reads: CSVAGIAGGTSETQYF. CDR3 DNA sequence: TGCAGCGTCGCTGGAATAGCGGGGGGCACTTCGGAGACCCAGTACTTC. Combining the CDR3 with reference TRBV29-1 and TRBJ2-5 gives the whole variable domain SAVISQKPSRDICQRGTSLTIQCQVDSQVTMMFWYRQQPGQSLTLIATANQGSEATYESGFVIDKFPISRPNLTFSTLTVSNMSPEDSSIYLCSVAGIAGGTSETQYFGPGTRLLVL.

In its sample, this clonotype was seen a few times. The DNA for the CDR3 is TGCAGCGTTGCGGGATTTGGCGGAAACACCATATATTTT. It yields the protein CSVAGFGGNTIYF. The chain employs TRBV29-1 and TRBJ1-3; D is uncertain. Germline V gene sequence: CDR1 SQVTM, CDR2 ANQGSEA. CDR3 length equals 13 residues. The ends were cut back, 4 bases at V and 4 bases at J, with 11 bases in the middle.

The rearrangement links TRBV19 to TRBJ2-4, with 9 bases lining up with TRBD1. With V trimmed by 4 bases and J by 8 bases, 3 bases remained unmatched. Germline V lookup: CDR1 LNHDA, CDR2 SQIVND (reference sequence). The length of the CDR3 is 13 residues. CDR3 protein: CASSNRGRDIQYF. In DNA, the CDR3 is TGTGCCAGTAGTAACAGGGGGCGGGACATTCAGTACTTC.

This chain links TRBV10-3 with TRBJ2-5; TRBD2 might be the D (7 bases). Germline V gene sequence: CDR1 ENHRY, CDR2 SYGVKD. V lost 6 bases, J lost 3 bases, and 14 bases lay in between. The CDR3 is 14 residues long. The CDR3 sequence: CAIRGGGEKETQYF. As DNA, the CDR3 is TGTGCCATCAGAGGGGGAGGGGAGAAAGAGACCCAGTACTTC.